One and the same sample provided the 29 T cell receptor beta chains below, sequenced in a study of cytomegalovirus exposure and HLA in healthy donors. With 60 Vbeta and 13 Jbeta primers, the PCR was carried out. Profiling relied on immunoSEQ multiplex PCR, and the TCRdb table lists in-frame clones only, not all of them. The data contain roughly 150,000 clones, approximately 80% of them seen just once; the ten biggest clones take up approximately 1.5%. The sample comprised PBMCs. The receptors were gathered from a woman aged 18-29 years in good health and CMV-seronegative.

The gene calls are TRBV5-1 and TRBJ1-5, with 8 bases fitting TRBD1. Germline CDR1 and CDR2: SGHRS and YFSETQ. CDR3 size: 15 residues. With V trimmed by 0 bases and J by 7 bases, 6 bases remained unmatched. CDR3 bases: TGCGCCAGCAGCTTGGCCGGGACAGGCGGCCAGCCCCAGCATTTT. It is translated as CASSLAGTGGQPQHF.

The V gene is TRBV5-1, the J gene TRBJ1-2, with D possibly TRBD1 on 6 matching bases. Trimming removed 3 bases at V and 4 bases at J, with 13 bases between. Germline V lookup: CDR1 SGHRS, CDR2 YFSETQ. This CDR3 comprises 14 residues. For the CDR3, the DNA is TGCGCCAGCAGCTCCCCCGGACAGACCTATGGCTACACCTTC. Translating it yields CASSSPGQTYGYTF.

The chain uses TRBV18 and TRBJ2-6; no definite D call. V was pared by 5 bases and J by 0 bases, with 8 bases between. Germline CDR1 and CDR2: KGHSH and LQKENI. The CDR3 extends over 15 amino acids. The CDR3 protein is CASSSGFSGANVLTF. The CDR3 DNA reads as TGTGCCAGCTCATCAGGTTTCTCTGGGGCCAACGTCCTGACTTTC.

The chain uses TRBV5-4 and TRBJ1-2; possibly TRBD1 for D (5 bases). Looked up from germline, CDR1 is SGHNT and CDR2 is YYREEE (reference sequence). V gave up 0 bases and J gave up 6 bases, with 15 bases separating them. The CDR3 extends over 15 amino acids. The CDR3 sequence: CASSLVGREAHGYTF. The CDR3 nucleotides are TGTGCCAGCAGCTTGGTGGGGCGCGAAGCTCATGGCTACACCTTC.

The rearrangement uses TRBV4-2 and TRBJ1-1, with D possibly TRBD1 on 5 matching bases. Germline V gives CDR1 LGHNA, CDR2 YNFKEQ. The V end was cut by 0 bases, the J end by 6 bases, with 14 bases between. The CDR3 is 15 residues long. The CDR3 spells CASSQDPPVQAEAFF. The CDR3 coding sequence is TGTGCCAGCAGCCAAGACCCGCCAGTACAGGCTGAAGCTTTCTTT.

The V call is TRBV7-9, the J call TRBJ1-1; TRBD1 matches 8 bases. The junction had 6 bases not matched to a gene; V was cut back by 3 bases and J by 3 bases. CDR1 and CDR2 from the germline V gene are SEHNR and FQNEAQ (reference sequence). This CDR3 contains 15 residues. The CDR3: CASSFGQGRYTEAFF. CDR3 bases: TGTGCCAGCAGCTTCGGACAGGGACGGTACACTGAAGCTTTCTTT.

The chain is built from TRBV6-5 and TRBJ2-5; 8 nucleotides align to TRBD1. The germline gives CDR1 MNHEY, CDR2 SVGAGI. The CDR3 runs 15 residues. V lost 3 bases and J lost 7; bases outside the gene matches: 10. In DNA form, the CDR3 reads TGTGCCAGCAGTTATCAAAGGACAGGGTCCGGGACCCAGTACTTC. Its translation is CASSYQRTGSGTQYF.

CDR3 in DNA: TGTGCCAGCGGGCCCCGCTCTGGAAACACCATATATTTT. It codes for CASGPRSGNTIYF. The chain employs TRBV6-5 and TRBJ1-3; D is unresolved. The CDR3 has 13 residues. The V gene lost 8 bases and the J gene lost 0 bases, with 8 bases spanning the gap. Germline V gene data show CDR1 as MNHEY and CDR2 as SVGAGI.

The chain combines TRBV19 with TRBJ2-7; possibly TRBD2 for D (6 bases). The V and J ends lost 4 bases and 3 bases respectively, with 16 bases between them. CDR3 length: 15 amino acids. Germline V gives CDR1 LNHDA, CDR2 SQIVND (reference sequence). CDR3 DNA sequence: TGTGCCAGTAGTAGGCCGGGGGTGGCGGACTACGAGCAGTACTTC. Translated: CASSRPGVADYEQYF.

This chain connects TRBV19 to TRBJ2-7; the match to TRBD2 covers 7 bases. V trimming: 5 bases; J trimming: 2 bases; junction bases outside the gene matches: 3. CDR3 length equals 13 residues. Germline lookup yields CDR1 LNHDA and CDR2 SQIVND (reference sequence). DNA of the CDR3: TGTGCCAGTAGTGCGGGGGAGACCTACGAGCAGTACTTC. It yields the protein CASSAGETYEQYF.

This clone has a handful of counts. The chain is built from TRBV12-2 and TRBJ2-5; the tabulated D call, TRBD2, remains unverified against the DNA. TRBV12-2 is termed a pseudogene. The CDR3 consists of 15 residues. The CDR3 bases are TGTGCAAGTCGCTTAGGACTAGCGGGGGAAGAGACCCAGTACTTC. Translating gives CASRLGLAGEETQYF.

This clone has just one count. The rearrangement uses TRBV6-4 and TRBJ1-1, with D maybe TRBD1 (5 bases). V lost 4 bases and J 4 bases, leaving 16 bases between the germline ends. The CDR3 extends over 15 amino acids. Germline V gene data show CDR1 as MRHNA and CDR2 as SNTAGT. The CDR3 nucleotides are TGTGCCAGCAGTGTGTCCGGGACTGGCGGCACTGAAGCTTTCTTT. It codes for CASSVSGTGGTEAFF.

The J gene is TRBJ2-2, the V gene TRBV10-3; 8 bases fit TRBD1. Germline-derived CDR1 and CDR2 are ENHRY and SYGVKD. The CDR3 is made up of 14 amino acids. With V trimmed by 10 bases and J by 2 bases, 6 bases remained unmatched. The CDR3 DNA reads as TGTGCCACTTCCGGGACAGGCAACACCGGGGAGCTGTTTTTT. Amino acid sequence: CATSGTGNTGELFF.

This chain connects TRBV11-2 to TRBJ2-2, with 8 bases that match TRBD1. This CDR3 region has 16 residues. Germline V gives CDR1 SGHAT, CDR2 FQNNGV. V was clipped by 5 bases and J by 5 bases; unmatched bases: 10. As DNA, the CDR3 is TGTGCCAGCAGCCCCCCACAGGGGGGATGGACCGGGGAGCTGTTTTTT. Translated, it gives CASSPPQGGWTGELFF.

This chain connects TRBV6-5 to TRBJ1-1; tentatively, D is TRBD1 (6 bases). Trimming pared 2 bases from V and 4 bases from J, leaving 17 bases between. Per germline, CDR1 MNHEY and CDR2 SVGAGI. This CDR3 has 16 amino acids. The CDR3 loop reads CASSYTRFARGTEAFF. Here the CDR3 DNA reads TGTGCCAGCAGTTACACCCGATTTGCCAGGGGCACTGAAGCTTTCTTT.

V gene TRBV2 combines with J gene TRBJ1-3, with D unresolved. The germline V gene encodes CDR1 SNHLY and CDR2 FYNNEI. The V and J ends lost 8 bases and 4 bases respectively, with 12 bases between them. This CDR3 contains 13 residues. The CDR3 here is CASADSGGNTIYF. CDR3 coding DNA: TGTGCCAGCGCAGACTCGGGGGGAAACACCATATATTTT.

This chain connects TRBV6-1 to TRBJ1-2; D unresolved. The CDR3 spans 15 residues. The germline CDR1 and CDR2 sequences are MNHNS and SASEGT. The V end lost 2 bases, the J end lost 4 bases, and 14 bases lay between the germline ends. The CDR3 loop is CASSESGKALYGYTF. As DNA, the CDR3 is TGTGCCAGCAGTGAATCAGGAAAGGCCCTCTATGGCTACACCTTC.

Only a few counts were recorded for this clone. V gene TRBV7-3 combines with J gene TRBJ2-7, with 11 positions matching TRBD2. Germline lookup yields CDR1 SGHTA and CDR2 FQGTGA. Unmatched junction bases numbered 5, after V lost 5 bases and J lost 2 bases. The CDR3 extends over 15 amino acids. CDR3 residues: CASSQGLAATYEQYF. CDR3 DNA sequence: TGTGCCAGCAGCCAGGGACTAGCGGCTACCTACGAGCAGTACTTC. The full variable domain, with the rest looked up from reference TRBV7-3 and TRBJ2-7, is GAGVSQTPSNKVTEKGKYVELRCDPISGHTALYWYRQSLGQGPEFLIYFQGTGAADDSGLPNDRFFAVRPEGSVSTLKIQRTERGDSAVYLCASSQGLAATYEQYFGPGTRLTVT.

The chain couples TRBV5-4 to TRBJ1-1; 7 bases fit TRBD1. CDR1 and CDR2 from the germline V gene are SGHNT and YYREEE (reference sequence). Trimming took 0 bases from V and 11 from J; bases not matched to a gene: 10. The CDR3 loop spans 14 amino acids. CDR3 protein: CASSLDGTDHRAFF. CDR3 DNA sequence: TGTGCCAGCAGCTTGGACGGGACAGACCATCGGGCTTTCTTT.

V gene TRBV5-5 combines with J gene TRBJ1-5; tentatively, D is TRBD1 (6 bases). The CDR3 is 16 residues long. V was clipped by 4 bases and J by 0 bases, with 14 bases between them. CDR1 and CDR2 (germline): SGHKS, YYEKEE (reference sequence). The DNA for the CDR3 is TGTGCCAGCAGCCGGACAGTACTCAATAGCAATCAGCCCCAGCATTTT. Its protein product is CASSRTVLNSNQPQHF.

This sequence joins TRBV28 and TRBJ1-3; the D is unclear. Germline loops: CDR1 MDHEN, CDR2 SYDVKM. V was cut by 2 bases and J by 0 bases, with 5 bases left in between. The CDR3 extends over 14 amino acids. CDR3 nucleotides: TGTGCCAGCAGTTTAAGCGTCTCTGGAAACACCATATATTTT. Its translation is CASSLSVSGNTIYF.

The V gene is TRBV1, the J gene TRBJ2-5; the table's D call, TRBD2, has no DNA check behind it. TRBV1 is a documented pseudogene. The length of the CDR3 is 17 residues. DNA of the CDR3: TGCACCAGCAGCCCGGGACTAGCGGGGGGGAACCAAGAGACCCAGTACTTC. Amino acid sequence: CTSSPGLAGGNQETQYF.

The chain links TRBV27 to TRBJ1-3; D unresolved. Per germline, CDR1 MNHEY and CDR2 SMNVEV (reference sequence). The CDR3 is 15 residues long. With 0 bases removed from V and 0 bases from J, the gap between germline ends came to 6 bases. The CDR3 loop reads CASSLSLASGNTIYF. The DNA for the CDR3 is TGTGCCAGCAGTTTATCGTTGGCCTCTGGAAACACCATATATTTT.

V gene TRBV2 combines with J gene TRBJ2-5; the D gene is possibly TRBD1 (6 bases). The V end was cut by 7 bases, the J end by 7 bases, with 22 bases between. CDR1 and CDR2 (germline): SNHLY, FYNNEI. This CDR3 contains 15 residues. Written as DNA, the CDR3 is TGTGCCAGCAAAGGGCAGGCCATTAAAGGGGGGACCCAGTACTTC. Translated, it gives CASKGQAIKGGTQYF. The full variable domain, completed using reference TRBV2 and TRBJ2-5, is EPEVTQTPSHQVTQMGQEVILRCVPISNHLYFYWYRQILGQKVEFLVSFYNNEISEKSEIFDDQFSVERPDGSNFTLKIRSTKLEDSAMYFCASKGQAIKGGTQYFGPGTRLLVL.

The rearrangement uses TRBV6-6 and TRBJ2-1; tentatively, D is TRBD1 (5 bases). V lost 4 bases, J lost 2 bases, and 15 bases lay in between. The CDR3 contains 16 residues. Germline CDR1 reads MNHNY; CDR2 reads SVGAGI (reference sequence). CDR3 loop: CASSSPAAGTYNEQFF. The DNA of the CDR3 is TGTGCCAGCAGTTCCCCCGCTGCAGGGACCTACAATGAGCAGTTCTTC.

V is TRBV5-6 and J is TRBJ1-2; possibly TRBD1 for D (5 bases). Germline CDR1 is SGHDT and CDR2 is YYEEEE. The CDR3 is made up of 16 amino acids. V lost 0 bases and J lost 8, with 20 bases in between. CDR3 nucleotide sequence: TGTGCCAGCAGCTTGGGAGGTAGTTTGGGGCCGTGGGGCTACACCTTC. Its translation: CASSLGGSLGPWGYTF.

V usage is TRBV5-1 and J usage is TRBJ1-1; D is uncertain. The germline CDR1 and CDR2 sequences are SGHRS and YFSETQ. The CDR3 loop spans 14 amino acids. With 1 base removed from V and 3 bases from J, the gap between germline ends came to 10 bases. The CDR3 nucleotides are TGCGCCAGCAGCTTGCGGGGTTTGGACACTGAAGCTTTCTTT. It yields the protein CASSLRGLDTEAFF.

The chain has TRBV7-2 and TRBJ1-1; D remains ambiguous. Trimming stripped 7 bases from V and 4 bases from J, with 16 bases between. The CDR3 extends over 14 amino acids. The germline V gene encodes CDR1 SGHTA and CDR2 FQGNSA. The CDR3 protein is CASTPRHAGTEAFF. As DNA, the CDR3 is TGTGCCAGCACCCCCAGGCATGCGGGCACTGAAGCTTTCTTT.

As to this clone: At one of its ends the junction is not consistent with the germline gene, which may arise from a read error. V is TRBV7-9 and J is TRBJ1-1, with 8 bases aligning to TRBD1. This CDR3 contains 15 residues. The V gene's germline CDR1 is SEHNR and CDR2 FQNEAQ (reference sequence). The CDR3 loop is CSSSLGQGLKTEAFF. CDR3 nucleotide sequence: TGTTCCAGCAGCTTAGGACAGGGTTTAAAGACTGAAGCTTTCTTT.